This T cell receptor (beta chain) was identified during a study of beta chain features in type 1 diabetes. Investigators reverse transcribed all isolated RNA, so they sequenced expressed TCRB transcripts. Only in-frame clones appear in the TCRdb table, and some are missing; sequencing was by immunoSEQ multiplex PCR. The data contain roughly 450,000 clones, approximately 13% of them seen just once; the ten biggest clones take up around 0.039%. This clone appeared a few times. CDR3 length: 15 residues. The V end was cut by 1 base, the J end by 7 bases, with 13 bases between. Germline CDR1 LGHNA, CDR2 YSLEER.

The source is a man aged 30-40 years in good health. The chain links TRBV4-3 to TRBJ2-2; no definite D call. Sequenced sample: naive CD4+ T cells from blood. CDR3 loop: CASSQGARVGGELFF. CDR3 in DNA: TGCGCCAGCAGCCAAGGGGCCCGGGTGGGCGGGGAGCTGTTTTTT.